Described below is a single T cell receptor (beta chain) sequence and its context. This clone has ten or more counts. It has no known antigen specificity. Base qualities are not recorded, but no much larger clone differs from it by a single base. The data are from a study of OX40 agonist ivuxolimab in advanced cancers. Regarding the research as a whole: Ivuxolimab was a fully human IgG2 agonistic monoclonal antibody targeting the costimulatory receptor OX40 (CD134). Of the approximately 53 patients in dose escalation, about 20 had hepatocellular carcinoma, some 15 had melanoma, 9 had renal cell carcinoma and 9 had head and neck cancer. The point of sequencing TCRbeta in the periphery was to test whether ivuxolimab changed TCR sequence diversity and drove clonal T-cell expansion. In the dose-escalation cohort, around 80% of patients were male, and the mean age was 60 years with a range of roughly 23 to 79. Prior anti-PD-1, anti-PD-L1 or anti-CTLA-4 therapy was permitted, and checkpoint inhibitors had been received by roughly 40% of dose-escalation patients. Partial responses occurred in three dose-escalation patients, of whom one had hepatocellular carcinoma and two had cutaneous melanoma. The monotherapy dose-escalation portion (N ≈ 57 patients) of the phase I ivuxolimab trial is reported in the paper. Intravenous ivuxolimab was administered to patients every 2 weeks at six dose levels: 0.01, 0.1, 0.3, 1.5, 3 and 10 mg/kg.

For sequencing of the TCRbeta CDR3 region, genomic DNA was extracted from the sorted cells. The immunoSEQ Assay was used for sequencing of TCRbeta CDR3 regions. TCRdb re-hosts the immuneACCESS table, in-frame sequences only. Its copies lack some clones; in the studies checked, an unresolved V gene accounts for under half of them, and the cause for the rest is not known. This sample has tens of thousands of clones in its table, and more than 80% of those were observed once. About 10% of the sample is in the top ten clones. The trial excluded patients who had a history of autoimmune disease or were on systemic immunosuppression. Peripheral blood for TCR sequencing was collected from all dose cohorts at baseline, on cycle 4 day 1, and on cycle 7 day 1. Samples came from an open-label, multicenter, first-in-human phase I dose-escalation trial of ivuxolimab. The trial enrolled adults with locally advanced or metastatic head and neck squamous cell, hepatocellular, melanoma or renal cell carcinoma. Before TCR sequencing, CD4+ T cells and CD8+ T cells from peripheral blood were sorted into separate populations.

Beyond this particular receptor, the publication reports: In the 0.1-3.0 mg/kg groups, partial responders had among the lowest normalized peripheral clonal expansion, particularly in CD8+ T cells. The antigen specificity of the peripheral T cells that underwent clonal expansion was not determined. After ivuxolimab, CD8+ T cells had more expanded clones than CD4+ T cells on average. Low levels of normalized T-cell clonal expansion were also seen in some patients who did not respond. Clonal expansion of both CD4+ and CD8+ blood T cells was observed from baseline to week 6 at doses 0.1 to 3.0 mg/kg.

Between the V and J ends, shortened by 1 base and 3 bases respectively, the junction contains 13 bases. The CDR3 has 16 amino acids, counting the end cysteine and phenylalanine. The kept DNA is CDR3 alone, 48 bases in frame from the first base. CDR1 is given as SGHKS and CDR2 as YYEKEE, both from the germline V gene (reference sequence). The sequenced sample was CD4+ or CD8+ T cells sorted from blood, obtained in a trial of the OX40 agonist ivuxolimab. The sequence was obtained from an adult with an advanced solid tumor such as melanoma, head and neck, liver or kidney cancer. The chain uses TRBV5-5 and TRBJ2-2; TRBD1 could be the D gene, as 5 bases match. The DNA sequence follows: TGTGCCAGCAGCTTGCCCCAGGGCATCGACACCGGGGAGCTGTTTTTT. Its amino acids are CASSLPQGIDTGELFF.